The entry below describes one T cell receptor (beta chain). Germline-derived CDR1 and CDR2 are DFQATT and SNEGSKA (reference sequence). V lost 3 bases, J lost 6 bases, and 20 bases lay in between. The CDR3 contains 16 residues. The data originate from a study of regulatory T cells in long-lasting Graves disease. Assembly of TCR beta libraries relied on iRepertoire HTBI primers together with Arm-PCR of CDR3 regions. Each CDR3 protein gets one entry after TCRdb re-called the multiplex PCR reads with MiXCR. Among about 500,000 distinct CDR3 sequences listed, around 12% were seen once. Time point described: newly diagnosed GD, antithyroid drugs for less than 3 months. Preparation of the TCR library used RNA extracted from PBMCs. Those enrolled as patients came out of an endocrinology department in Xi'an, China. These data were likewise used in another study, on T cells in Graves' hyperthyroidism and ophthalmopathy. That report adds: Those patients with uncontrolled infection, other autoimmune disease, pregnancy or lactation were excluded. A set of HTBI primers served as the primers for a first-round RT-PCR of the TCR CDR3.

The TCR comes from a woman aged 25 to 39 with Graves disease. Sequences were derived from peripheral blood mononuclear cells (PBMCs), sampled at new diagnosis, from a patient treated with antithyroid drugs. The V call is TRBV20-1, the J call TRBJ2-2; weak D call: TRBD2 (6 bases). CDR3 sequence (DNA): TGCAGTGCTAGCGTTAAGGGACGATGGGGGGCCGGGGAGCTGTTTTTT. It yields the protein CSASVKGRWGAGELFF.